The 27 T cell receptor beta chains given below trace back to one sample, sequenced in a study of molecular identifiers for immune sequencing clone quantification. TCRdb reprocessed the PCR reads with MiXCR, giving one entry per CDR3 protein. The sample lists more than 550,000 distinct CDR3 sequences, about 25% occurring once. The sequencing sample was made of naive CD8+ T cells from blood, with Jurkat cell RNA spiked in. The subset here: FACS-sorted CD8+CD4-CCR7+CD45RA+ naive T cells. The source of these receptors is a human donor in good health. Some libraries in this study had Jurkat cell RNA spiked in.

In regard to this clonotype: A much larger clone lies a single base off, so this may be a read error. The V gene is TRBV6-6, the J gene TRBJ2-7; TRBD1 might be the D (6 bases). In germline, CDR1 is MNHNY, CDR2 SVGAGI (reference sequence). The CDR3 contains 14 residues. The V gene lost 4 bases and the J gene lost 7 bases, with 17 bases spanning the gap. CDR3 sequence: CASSFQDSREEQYF. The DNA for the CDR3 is TGTGCCAGCAGTTTCCAGGACAGTCGAGAAGAGCAGTACTTC.

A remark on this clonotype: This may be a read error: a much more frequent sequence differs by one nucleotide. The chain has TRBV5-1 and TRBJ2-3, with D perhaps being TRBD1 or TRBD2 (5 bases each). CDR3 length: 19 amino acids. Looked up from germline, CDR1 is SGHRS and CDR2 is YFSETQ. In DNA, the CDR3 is TGCGCCAGCAACCCCGGGACGTCCATCTACCTGGGTGGCACAGATACGCAGTGTTTT. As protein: CASNPGTSIYLGGTDTQCF.

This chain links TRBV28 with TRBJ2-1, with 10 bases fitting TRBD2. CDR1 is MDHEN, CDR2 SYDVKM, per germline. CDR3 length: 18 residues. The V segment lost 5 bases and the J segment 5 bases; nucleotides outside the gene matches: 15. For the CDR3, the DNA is TGTGCCAGCAGTCGCCCCCTCCCTAGCGGGAGCATCGACAATGAGCAGTTCTTC. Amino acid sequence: CASSRPLPSGSIDNEQFF.

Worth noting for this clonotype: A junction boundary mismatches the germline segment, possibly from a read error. The CDR3 nucleotides are TGTGCCAGTAGTGACCCCGGTTTGGAGGAGACCCAGCACTTC. Encoded protein: CASSDPGLEETQHF. The J gene is TRBJ2-5, the V gene TRBV19; D is perhaps TRBD2 (5 bases). This CDR3 is built from 14 residues. The germline CDR1 and CDR2 sequences are LNHDA and SQIVND (reference sequence).

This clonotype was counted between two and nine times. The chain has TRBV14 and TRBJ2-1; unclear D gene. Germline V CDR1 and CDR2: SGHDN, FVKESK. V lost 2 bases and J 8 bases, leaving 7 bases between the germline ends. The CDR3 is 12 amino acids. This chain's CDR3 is CASSQISHEQFF. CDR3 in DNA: TGTGCCAGCAGCCAAATATCCCATGAGCAGTTCTTC. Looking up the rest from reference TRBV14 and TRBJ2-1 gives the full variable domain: EAGVTQFPSHSVIEKGQTVTLRCDPISGHDNLYWYRRVMGKEIKFLLHFVKESKQDESGMPNNRFLAERTGGTYSTLKVQPAELEDSGVYFCASSQISHEQFFGPGTRLTVL.

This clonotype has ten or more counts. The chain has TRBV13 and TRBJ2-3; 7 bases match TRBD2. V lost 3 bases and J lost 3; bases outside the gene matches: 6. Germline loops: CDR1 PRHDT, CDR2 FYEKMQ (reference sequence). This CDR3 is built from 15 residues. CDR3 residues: CASSFSAGETDTQYF. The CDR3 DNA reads TGTGCCAGCAGCTTTTCTGCGGGAGAGACAGATACGCAGTATTTT.

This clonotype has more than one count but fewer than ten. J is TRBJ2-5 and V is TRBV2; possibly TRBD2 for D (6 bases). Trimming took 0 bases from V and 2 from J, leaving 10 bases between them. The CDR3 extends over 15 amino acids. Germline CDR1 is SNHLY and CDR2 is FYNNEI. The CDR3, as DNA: TGTGCCAGCAGTGAAGCGTCTGGGGGGCAAGAGACCCAGTACTTC. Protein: CASSEASGGQETQYF.

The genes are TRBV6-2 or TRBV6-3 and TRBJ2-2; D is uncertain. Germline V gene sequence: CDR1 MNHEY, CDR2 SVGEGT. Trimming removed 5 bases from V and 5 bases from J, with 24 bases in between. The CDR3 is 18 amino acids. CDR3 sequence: CASSPRHPGPRSTGELFF. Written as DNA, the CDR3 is TGTGCCAGCAGTCCGCGGCATCCCGGACCCCGATCAACCGGGGAGCTGTTTTTT.

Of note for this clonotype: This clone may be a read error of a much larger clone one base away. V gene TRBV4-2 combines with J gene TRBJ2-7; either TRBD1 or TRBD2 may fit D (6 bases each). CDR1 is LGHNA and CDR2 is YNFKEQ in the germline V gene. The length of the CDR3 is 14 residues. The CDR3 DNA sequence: TGTGCCAGCGGCCAAGGGGGGATAGGGGGTGAGCAGTACTTC. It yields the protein CASGQGGIGGEQYF.

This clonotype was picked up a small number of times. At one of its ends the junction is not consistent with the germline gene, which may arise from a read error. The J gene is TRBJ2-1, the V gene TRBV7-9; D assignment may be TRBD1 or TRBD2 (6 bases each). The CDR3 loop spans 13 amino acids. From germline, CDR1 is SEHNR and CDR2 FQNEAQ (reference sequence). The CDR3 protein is CASSEPLPGASIF. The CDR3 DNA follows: TGTGCCAGCAGCGAGCCCCTCCCGGGGGCGAGTATCTTC.

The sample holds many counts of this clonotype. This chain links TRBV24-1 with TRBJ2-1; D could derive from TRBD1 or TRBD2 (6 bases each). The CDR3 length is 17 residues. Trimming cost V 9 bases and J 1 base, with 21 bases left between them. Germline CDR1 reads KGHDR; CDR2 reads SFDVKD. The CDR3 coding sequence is TGTGCCACCGGACACCGGGGGCATAGCGAATCCTACAATGAGCAGTTCTTC. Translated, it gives CATGHRGHSESYNEQFF.

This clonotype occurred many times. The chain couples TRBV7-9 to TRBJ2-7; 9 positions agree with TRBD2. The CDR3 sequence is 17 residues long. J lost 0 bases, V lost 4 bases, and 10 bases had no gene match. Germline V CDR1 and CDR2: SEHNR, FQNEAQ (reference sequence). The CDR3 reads CASSSTSLSGGSYEQYF. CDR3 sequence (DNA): TGTGCCAGCAGCTCTACCTCTCTTAGCGGGGGCTCCTACGAGCAGTACTTC.

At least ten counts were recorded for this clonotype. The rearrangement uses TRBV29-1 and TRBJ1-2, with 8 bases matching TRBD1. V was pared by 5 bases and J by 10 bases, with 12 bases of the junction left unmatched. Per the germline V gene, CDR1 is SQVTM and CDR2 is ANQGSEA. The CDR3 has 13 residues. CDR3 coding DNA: TGCAGCGTTAGGATGGTGATACAGGGGGACTACACCTTC. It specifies CSVRMVIQGDYTF.

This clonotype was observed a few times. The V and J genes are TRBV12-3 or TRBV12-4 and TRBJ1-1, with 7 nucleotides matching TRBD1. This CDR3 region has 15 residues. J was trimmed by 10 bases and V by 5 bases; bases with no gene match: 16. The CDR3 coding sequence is TGTGCCAGCAGTGACGACAGGGAGGAGGGCCATCGAGCTTTCTTT. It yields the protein CASSDDREEGHRAFF.

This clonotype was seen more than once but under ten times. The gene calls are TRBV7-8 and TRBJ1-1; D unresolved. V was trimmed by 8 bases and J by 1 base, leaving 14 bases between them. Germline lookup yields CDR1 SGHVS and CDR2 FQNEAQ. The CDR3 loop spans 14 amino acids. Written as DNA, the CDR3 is TGTGCCAGCCACCCTCCGGATTGGAACACTGAAGCTTTCTTT. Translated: CASHPPDWNTEAFF.

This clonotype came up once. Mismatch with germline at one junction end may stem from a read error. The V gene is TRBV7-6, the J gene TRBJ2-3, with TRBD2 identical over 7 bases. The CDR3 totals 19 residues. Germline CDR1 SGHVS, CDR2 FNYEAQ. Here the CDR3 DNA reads TGTGCCGGCAGCTTAGATATCTTGGCTAGCGGTAGATATTCAGATACGCAGTATTTT. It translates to CAGSLDILASGRYSDTQYF. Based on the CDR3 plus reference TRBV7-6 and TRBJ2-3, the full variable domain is GAGVSQSPRYKVTKRGQDVALRCDPISGHVSLYWYRQALGQGPEFLTYFNYEAQQDKSGLPNDRFSAERPEGSISTLTIQRTEQRDSAMYRCAGSLDILASGRYSDTQYFGPGTRLTVL.

The CDR3 sequence: CASSGDRGNEKLFF. The CDR3 nucleotides are TGTGCCAGCAGCGGGGACAGGGGTAATGAAAAACTGTTTTTT. This chain connects TRBV11-2 to TRBJ1-4; 10 bases match TRBD1. The germline V gene encodes CDR1 SGHAT and CDR2 FQNNGV. V was clipped by 5 bases and J by 4 bases; unmatched bases: 1. The CDR3 loop spans 14 amino acids.

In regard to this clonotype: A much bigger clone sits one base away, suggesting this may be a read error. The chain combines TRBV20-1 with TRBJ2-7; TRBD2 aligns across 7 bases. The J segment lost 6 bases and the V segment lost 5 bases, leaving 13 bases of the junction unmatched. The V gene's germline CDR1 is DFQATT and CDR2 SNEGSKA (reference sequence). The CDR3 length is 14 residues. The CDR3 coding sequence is TGCAGTGCTTGGTCGGCGGGAGAATACTCCGAGCAGTACTTC. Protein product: CSAWSAGEYSEQYF.

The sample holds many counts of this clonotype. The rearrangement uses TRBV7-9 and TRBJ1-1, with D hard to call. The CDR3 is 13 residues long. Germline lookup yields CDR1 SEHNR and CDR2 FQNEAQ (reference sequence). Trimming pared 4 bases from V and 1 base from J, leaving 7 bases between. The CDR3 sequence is CASSSGPNTEAFF. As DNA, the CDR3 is TGTGCCAGCAGCTCCGGACCGAACACTGAAGCTTTCTTT.

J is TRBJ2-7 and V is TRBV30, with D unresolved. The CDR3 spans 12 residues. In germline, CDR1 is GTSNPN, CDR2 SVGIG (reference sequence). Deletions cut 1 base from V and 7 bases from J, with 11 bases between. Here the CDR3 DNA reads TGTGCCTGGAGTGCGTGGGCGAGGGAGCAGTACTTC. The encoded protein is CAWSAWAREQYF.

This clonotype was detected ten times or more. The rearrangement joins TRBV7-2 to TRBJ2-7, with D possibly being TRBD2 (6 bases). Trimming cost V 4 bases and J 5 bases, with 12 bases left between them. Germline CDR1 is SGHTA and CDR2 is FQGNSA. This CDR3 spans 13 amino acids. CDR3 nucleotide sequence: TGTGCCAGCAGCTCGGGTCTAGCGCACGAGCAGTACTTC. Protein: CASSSGLAHEQYF.

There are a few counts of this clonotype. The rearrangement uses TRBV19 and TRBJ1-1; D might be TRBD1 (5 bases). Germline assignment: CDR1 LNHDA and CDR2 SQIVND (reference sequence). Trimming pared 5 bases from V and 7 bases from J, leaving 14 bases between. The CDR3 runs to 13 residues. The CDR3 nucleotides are TGTGCCAGTAGTGACGACAGCGCCCTTGAAGCTTTCTTT. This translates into CASSDDSALEAFF.

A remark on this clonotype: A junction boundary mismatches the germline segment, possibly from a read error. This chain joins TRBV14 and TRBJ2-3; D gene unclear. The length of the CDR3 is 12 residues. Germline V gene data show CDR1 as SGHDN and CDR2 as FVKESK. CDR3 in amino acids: CARSPPEDTQYF. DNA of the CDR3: TGTGCCCGCAGCCCCCCGGAAGATACGCAGTATTTT.

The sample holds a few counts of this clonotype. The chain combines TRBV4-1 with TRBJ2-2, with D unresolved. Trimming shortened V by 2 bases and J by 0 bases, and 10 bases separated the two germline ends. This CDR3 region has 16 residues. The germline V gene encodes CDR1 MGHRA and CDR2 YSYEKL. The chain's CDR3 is CASSQPVLSNTGELFF. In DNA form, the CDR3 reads TGCGCCAGCAGCCAACCCGTACTATCGAACACCGGGGAGCTGTTTTTT.

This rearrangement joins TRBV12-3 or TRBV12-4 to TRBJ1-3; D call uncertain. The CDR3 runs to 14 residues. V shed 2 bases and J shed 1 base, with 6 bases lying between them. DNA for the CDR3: TGTGCCAGCAGTTTACCAGCGTCTGGAAACACCATATATTTT. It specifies CASSLPASGNTIYF.

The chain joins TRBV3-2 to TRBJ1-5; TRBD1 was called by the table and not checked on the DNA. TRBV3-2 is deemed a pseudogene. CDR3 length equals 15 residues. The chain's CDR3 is CASSQGPGFHQPQHF. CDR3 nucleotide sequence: TGTGCCAGCAGCCAAGGGCCGGGGTTTCATCAGCCCCAGCATTTT.

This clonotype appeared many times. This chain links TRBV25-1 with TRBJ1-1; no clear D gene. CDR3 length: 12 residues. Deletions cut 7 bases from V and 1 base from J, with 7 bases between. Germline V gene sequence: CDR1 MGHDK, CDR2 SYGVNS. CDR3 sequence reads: CASNGANTEAFF. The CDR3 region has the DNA TGTGCCAGCAACGGCGCGAACACTGAAGCTTTCTTT.